This is a list of T cell receptor beta chains from one sample in a study of blood T cell repertoires in COVID-19. Assay: immunoSEQ multiplex PCR; the TCRdb copy retains only in-frame clones and omits some. The sample contains roughly 97,000 clones, approximately 85% of which appear only once. The sequenced sample was peripheral blood. These receptors originate from a man between 60 and 70 years old with acute or convalescent COVID-19. Both conserved end residues are part of each CDR3. The D gene is left open where the match is weak. Not all rows give a size; the values are once, few, many and, for expanded clones, a class.

TRBV4-1	TRBJ2-1	TRBD2	.	CASSLLIAGGIYNEQFF	TGCGCCAGCAGCCTTTTAATAGCGGGGGGGATCTACAATGAGCAGTTCTTC
TRBV30	TRBJ2-7	TRBD1	few	CAWSGTGNYEQYF	TGTGCCTGGAGTGGGACAGGGAACTACGAGCAGTACTTC
TRBV3-1/TRBV3-2	TRBJ1-4	TRBD1	.	CASSRPGGNLANEKLFF	TGTGCCAGCAGCCGCCCAGGGGGCAATCTGGCTAATGAAAAACTGTTTTTT
TRBV5-6	TRBJ1-1	TRBD1	.	CASSLKGADTEAFF	TGTGCCAGCAGCTTGAAGGGGGCGGACACTGAAGCTTTCTTT
TRBV7-9	TRBJ1-1	TRBD1	once	CASRRTGADTEAFF	TGTGCCAGCAGACGGACAGGGGCCGACACTGAAGCTTTCTTT
TRBV3-1/TRBV3-2	TRBJ2-7	TRBD2	.	CASSQDSYGGRGYEQYF	TGTGCCAGCAGCCAAGATTCTTACGGCGGGAGAGGCTACGAGCAGTACTTC
TRBV28	TRBJ1-6	TRBD1	.	CASSRQGGGDSPLHF	TGTGCCAGCAGTCGACAGGGGGGTGGGGATTCACCCCTCCACTTT
TRBV11-3	TRBJ1-3	TRBD1	.	CASSFGGTGNTIYF	TGTGCCAGCAGCTTTGGCGGGACAGGGAACACCATATATTTT
TRBV7-7	TRBJ2-3	TRBD1	.	CASSPDRAGADTQYF	TGTGCTAGCAGCCCGGACAGGGCTGGGGCAGATACGCAGTATTTT
TRBV24-1	TRBJ1-2	.	.	CATSEPRDGYTF	TGTGCCACCAGTGAGCCTAGAGATGGCTACACCTTC
TRBV5-1	TRBJ1-2	TRBD1	.	CASSLDRDFYTF	TGCGCCAGCAGCCTCGACAGGGATTTTTACACCTTC
TRBV24-1	TRBJ2-2	.	once	CATQERGNTGELFF	TGTGCCACCCAGGAACGGGGGAACACCGGGGAGCTGTTTTTT
TRBV7-3	TRBJ2-2	TRBD1	.	CASSPPTGAGTGELFF	TGTGCCAGCAGCCCTCCGACAGGGGCTGGCACCGGGGAGCTGTTTTTT
TRBV18	TRBJ1-1	TRBD1	.	CASSPLGQDEAFF	TGTGCCAGCTCACCGTTGGGACAGGACGAAGCTTTCTTT
TRBV9	TRBJ1-4	.	.	CASSAGRTNEKLFF	TGTGCCAGCAGCGCGGGGAGAACTAATGAAAAACTGTTTTTT
TRBV3-1/TRBV3-2	TRBJ2-5	.	.	CASSARRDQETQYF	TGTGCCAGCAGCGCCCGGCGGGACCAAGAGACCCAGTACTTC
TRBV27	TRBJ2-4	.	.	CASSLSRQKNIQYF	TGTGCCAGCAGTTTATCGCGACAGAAAAACATTCAGTACTTC
TRBV12-3/TRBV12-4	TRBJ2-7	TRBD1	.	CASSLGTANEQYF	TGTGCCAGCAGCTTAGGGACAGCCAACGAGCAGTACTTC
TRBV30	TRBJ2-3	TRBD2	.	CAWGLAGGTDTQYF	TGTGCCTGGGGCTTAGCGGGGGGCACAGATACGCAGTATTTT
TRBV7-2	TRBJ2-4	TRBD1	.	CASSSTGTGKMNIQYF	TGTGCCAGCAGCTCCACCGGGACAGGGAAGATGAACATTCAGTACTTC
TRBV19	TRBJ2-1	TRBD2	.	CASSIGAGVYNEQFF	TGTGCCAGTAGTATCGGAGCGGGAGTTTACAATGAGCAGTTCTTC
TRBV30	TRBJ1-4	.	once	CAWSQDRLHEKLFF	TGTGCCTGGAGTCAAGACAGGCTACATGAAAAACTGTTTTTT
TRBV7-2	TRBJ2-5	TRBD1	once	CASSLVSPGQGETQYF	TGTGCCAGCAGCTTAGTCTCCCCGGGACAGGGAGAGACCCAGTACTTC
TRBV19	TRBJ1-4	.	.	CASSLTGEKLFF	TGTGCCAGTAGTTTGACAGGTGAAAAACTGTTTTTT
TRBV19	TRBJ2-1	.	.	CASSRDKYNEQFF	TGTGCCAGTTCCCGGGACAAGTACAATGAGCAGTTCTTC
TRBV4-3	TRBJ1-5	.	.	CASSQAISGNQPQHF	TGCGCCAGCAGCCAAGCAATAAGCGGCAATCAGCCCCAGCATTTT
TRBV3-1/TRBV3-2	TRBJ1-6	.	.	CASSQDSSPLHF	TGTGCCAGCAGCCAAGACTCGTCACCCCTCCACTTT
TRBV5-8	TRBJ1-5	.	.	CASSLTPGGNQPQHF	TGTGCCAGCAGCTTGACGCCGGGTGGTAATCAGCCCCAGCATTTT
TRBV7-9	TRBJ2-7	TRBD1	.	CASSLAGTGGRDEQYF	TGTGCCAGCAGCTTAGCCGGGACAGGGGGCCGGGACGAGCAGTACTTC
TRBV14	TRBJ1-1	TRBD1	.	CASSQARTGVWNTEAFF	TGTGCCAGCAGCCAAGCTCGGACAGGGGTCTGGAACACTGAAGCTTTCTTT
TRBV4-3	TRBJ2-7	TRBD2	.	CASSQEAGAGYEQYF	TGCGCCAGCAGCCAAGAAGCGGGAGCTGGCTACGAGCAGTACTTC
TRBV5-4	TRBJ2-1	TRBD2	.	CASSLVGGGSNEQFF	TGTGCCAGCAGCTTGGTTGGGGGGGGAAGCAATGAGCAGTTCTTC
TRBV19	TRBJ1-5	.	.	CASLDRRPNQPQHF	TGTGCCAGCCTTGACAGGCGCCCTAATCAGCCCCAGCATTTT
TRBV5-1	TRBJ2-3	TRBD2	.	CASSFSGLSTDTQYF	TGCGCCAGCAGCTTTAGCGGGCTAAGCACAGATACGCAGTATTTT